These 30 T cell receptor beta chains share one sample of origin, sequenced in a study of naive and memory T cell subsets. An equimolar mix of two oligonucleotides served as the beta constant-region primer for TRBC1 and TRBC2. TCRdb analysed the UMI-ligation and nested PCR reads with MiXCR anew, one entry per CDR3 protein. The data contain approximately 85,000 distinct CDR3 sequences, over 7% of them singletons. Sequenced sample: central memory CD4+ T cells from blood. These receptors originate from a human donor in good health.

This clonotype came up many times. The rearrangement uses TRBV12-3 or TRBV12-4 and TRBJ2-2; D gene ambiguous. V gave up 7 bases and J gave up 8 bases, with 8 bases separating them. The CDR3 is made up of 11 amino acids. CDR3 nucleotides: TGTGCCAGCAACGAACGAGGGGAGCTGTTTTTT. Protein sequence: CASNERGELFF.

This clonotype was recorded a few times. V usage is TRBV20-1 and J usage is TRBJ1-5; D gene unclear. Germline CDR1 is DFQATT and CDR2 is SNEGSKA (reference sequence). The CDR3 has 13 amino acids. V was cut by 3 bases and J by 2 bases, with 8 bases left in between. CDR3 sequence reads: CSASTLGNQPQHF. The CDR3 DNA sequence: TGCAGTGCTAGTACCCTAGGCAATCAGCCCCAGCATTTT.

This clonotype has a handful of counts. Sequence at one end of the junction differs from germline and may be a read error. V is TRBV15 and J is TRBJ2-3, with D unresolved. CDR3 length equals 14 residues. Per the germline V gene, CDR1 is LNHNV and CDR2 is YYDKDF (reference sequence). CDR3: CATSREPSTDTQYF. As DNA, the CDR3 is TGTGCCACCAGCCGAGAACCTAGCACAGATACGCAGTATTTT.

The chain is built from TRBV5-5 and TRBJ2-3; no firm D call. The CDR3 extends over 15 amino acids. Germline loops: CDR1 SGHKS, CDR2 YYEKEE (reference sequence). V was pared by 4 bases and J by 6 bases, with 18 bases between. CDR3 residues: CASSPGVGGLDTQYF. DNA for the CDR3: TGTGCCAGCAGCCCTGGGGTAGGCGGTTTGGATACGCAGTATTTT.

This clonotype was counted at least ten times. This chain links TRBV29-1 with TRBJ1-1, with D perhaps matching TRBD1 (5 bases). This CDR3 is built from 14 residues. The ends were cut back, 7 bases at V and 3 bases at J, with 18 bases in the middle. Germline lookup yields CDR1 SQVTM and CDR2 ANQGSEA. CDR3 nucleotide sequence: TGCAGCGCCGGCGGGGGGTTTGGGGACACTGAAGCTTTCTTT. Translated: CSAGGGFGDTEAFF.

This clonotype was picked up many times. DNA of the CDR3: TGTGCCAGCAGCTTAGGGACAGGGCGCTTCTCACCCTCTGGAAACACCATATATTTT. Amino acids: CASSLGTGRFSPSGNTIYF. This chain uses TRBV7-8 with TRBJ1-3; TRBD1 matches at 8 bases. V dropped 1 base and J dropped 0; count of bases not matched to a gene: 11. The CDR3 totals 19 residues. CDR1 SGHVS and CDR2 FQNEAQ come from the germline V gene.

At least ten counts were recorded for this clonotype. The rearrangement uses TRBV12-3 or TRBV12-4 and TRBJ2-5, with D perhaps TRBD1 (5 bases). The CDR3 sequence is 14 residues long. The ends were cut back, 4 bases at V and 0 bases at J, with 9 bases in the middle. The CDR3 loop is CASSYTGDQETQYF. The CDR3, as DNA: TGTGCCAGCAGTTATACAGGTGACCAAGAGACCCAGTACTTC.

This clonotype was detected many times. This chain links TRBV9 with TRBJ1-3; D call uncertain. This CDR3 spans 17 amino acids. Deletions cut 0 bases from V and 4 bases from J, with 17 bases between. Per the germline V gene, CDR1 is SGDLS and CDR2 is YYNGEE. The CDR3 nucleotides are TGTGCCAGCAGCGTAGAAGGTAGGATGGCTTCCGGAAACACCATATATTTT. This codes for CASSVEGRMASGNTIYF.

This chain joins TRBV19 and TRBJ2-1, with D perhaps TRBD1 (6 bases). Looked up from germline, CDR1 is LNHDA and CDR2 is SQIVND (reference sequence). This CDR3 spans 13 amino acids. V lost 7 bases, J lost 4 bases, and 11 bases lay in between. CDR3 nucleotide sequence: TGTGCCAGTAAAGGACAGATTTACAATGAGCAGTTCTTC. Translating gives CASKGQIYNEQFF.

This clonotype appeared a few times. The V gene is TRBV30, the J gene TRBJ2-2, with D possibly TRBD2 on 5 matching bases. Germline V gives CDR1 GTSNPN, CDR2 SVGIG (reference sequence). The CDR3 covers 13 residues. Trimming pared 2 bases from V and 5 bases from J, leaving 9 bases between. In DNA form, the CDR3 reads TGTGCCTGGAGTCGGACGGGGACCGGGGAGCTGTTTTTT. It translates to CAWSRTGTGELFF.

This clonotype counts as medium-sized (0.01 to 0.1%). The chain is built from TRBV20-1 and TRBJ2-5; D uncertain. Germline V lookup: CDR1 DFQATT, CDR2 SNEGSKA (reference sequence). V was shortened by 0 bases and J by 1 base, with 9 bases between the two germline ends. This CDR3 contains 14 residues. The CDR3 here is CSARDGASQETQYF. CDR3 sequence (DNA): TGCAGTGCTAGAGATGGCGCTAGCCAAGAGACCCAGTACTTC.

This clonotype occurred a few times. The V call is TRBV9, the J call TRBJ1-6; 7 nucleotides match TRBD1. Germline CDR1 is SGDLS and CDR2 is YYNGEE. V trimming: 2 bases; J trimming: 6 bases; junction bases outside the gene matches: 5. The CDR3 length is 15 residues. The CDR3 DNA reads as TGTGCCAGCAGCGTCCGGGACAGCTCTAATTCACCCCTCCACTTT. Translating it yields CASSVRDSSNSPLHF. The variable domain in full, completed from reference TRBV9 and TRBJ1-6, reads DSGVTQTPKHLITATGQRVTLRCSPRSGDLSVYWYQQSLDQGLQFLIQYYNGEERAKGNILERFSAQQFPDLHSELNLSSLELGDSALYFCASSVRDSSNSPLHFGNGTRLTVT.

This clonotype was seen repeatedly, ten times or more. The V and J genes are TRBV20-1 and TRBJ2-7; tentative D call: TRBD1 (6 bases). Looked up from germline, CDR1 is DFQATT and CDR2 is SNEGSKA (reference sequence). Trimming shortened V by 8 bases and J by 4 bases, and 24 bases separated the two germline ends. The CDR3 loop spans 15 amino acids. The CDR3 region is CSTTTQRTERYEQYF. The CDR3, as DNA: TGCAGTACCACCACACAGCGGACAGAAAGGTACGAGCAGTACTTC.

The chain couples TRBV29-1 to TRBJ2-5; 8 bases line up with TRBD1. Trimming at V came to 7 bases and at J to 1 base, leaving 5 bases not matched to a gene. Germline assignment: CDR1 SQVTM and CDR2 ANQGSEA. CDR3 length: 13 residues. CDR3 protein: CSALTGVQETQYF. Written as DNA, the CDR3 is TGCAGCGCCCTGACAGGGGTCCAAGAGACCCAGTACTTC.

This clonotype occurred many times. The chain uses TRBV12-3 or TRBV12-4 and TRBJ1-6; D is ambiguous. Trimming removed 3 bases from V and 8 bases from J, with 5 bases in between. The CDR3 consists of 12 residues. The CDR3 nucleotides are TGTGCCAGCAGTTTGGGGTATTCACCCCTCCACTTT. Its protein is CASSLGYSPLHF.

Of note for this clonotype: The CDR3 ends on some other residue instead of the conserved phenylalanine or tryptophan, so this is likely a read error. The chain combines TRBV5-1 with TRBJ1-5, with D possibly being TRBD1 (5 bases). The CDR3 runs 14 residues. CDR1 SGHRS and CDR2 YFSETQ come from the germline V gene. V was clipped by 0 bases and J by 6 bases, with 10 bases between them. CDR3 sequence (DNA): TGCGCCAGCAGCTTGGACAGCGGGGGTCAGCCCCAGCATTTA. Translating it yields CASSLDSGGQPQHL.

This clonotype was recorded a few times. The chain couples TRBV7-2 to TRBJ2-5; D uncertain. Trimming left V 3 bases short and J 7 bases short, with 12 bases between. Germline loops: CDR1 SGHTA, CDR2 FQGNSA. This CDR3 has 13 residues. The CDR3 protein is CASSFAEAGTQYF. The CDR3 nucleotides are TGTGCCAGCAGCTTCGCCGAGGCTGGGACCCAGTACTTC.

This clonotype was picked up many times. The J gene is TRBJ1-1, the V gene TRBV11-3, with 8 nucleotides matching TRBD1. CDR1 and CDR2 from the germline V gene are SGHNT and YENEEA. This CDR3 spans 17 amino acids. V dropped 6 bases and J dropped 5; count of bases not matched to a gene: 17. CDR3 DNA: TGTGCCAGCAGACCCGGGACAGGCGGGTTAAGGGAAACTGAAGCTTTCTTT. It is translated as CASRPGTGGLRETEAFF. Based on the CDR3 plus reference TRBV11-3 and TRBJ1-1, the full variable domain is EAGVVQSPRYKIIEKKQPVAFWCNPISGHNTLYWYLQNLGQGPELLIRYENEEAVDDSQLPKDRFSAERLKGVDSTLKIQPAELGDSAVYLCASRPGTGGLRETEAFFGQGTRLTVV.

At least ten counts were recorded for this clonotype. In DNA form, the CDR3 reads TGCGCCAGCAGGAGGGACGCCCTGACAGCGTGGAACACTGAAGCTTTCTTT. It codes for CASRRDALTAWNTEAFF. The chain is built from TRBV5-1 and TRBJ1-1; tentative D call: TRBD1 (5 bases). This CDR3 contains 17 residues. The ends were cut back, 5 bases at V and 1 base at J, with 21 bases in the middle. Germline V gene data show CDR1 as SGHRS and CDR2 as YFSETQ.

The sample holds many counts of this clonotype. This rearrangement joins TRBV29-1 to TRBJ2-3, with D uncertain. The CDR3 is 15 amino acids. Trimming took off 3 bases at V and 1 base at J, with 14 bases between the two ends. CDR1 and CDR2 (germline): SQVTM, ANQGSEA. CDR3 sequence reads: CSVDSAGTRTDTQYF. In DNA, the CDR3 is TGCAGCGTTGACTCGGCAGGAACCCGCACAGATACGCAGTATTTT.

This clonotype occurred many times. The gene calls are TRBV4-3 and TRBJ1-6, with 7 bases identical to TRBD1. Germline loops: CDR1 LGHNA, CDR2 YSLEER. V was pared by 1 base and J by 7 bases, with 4 bases of the junction left unmatched. CDR3 size: 15 residues. CDR3 sequence (DNA): TGCGCCAGCAGCCAAGGCACGGACAGGAATTCACCCCTCCACTTT. Translated: CASSQGTDRNSPLHF.

This clonotype was counted at least ten times. This chain connects TRBV11-1 to TRBJ2-7; D possibly corresponds to TRBD1 (5 bases). The germline V and J ends were trimmed by 3 bases and 6 bases, with 15 bases remaining between them. The CDR3 runs to 14 residues. The germline gives CDR1 SGHAT, CDR2 FQDESV (reference sequence). In DNA, the CDR3 is TGTGCCAGCAGCTTCCAGGGCGGCACGGTCGAGCAGTACTTC. It specifies CASSFQGGTVEQYF. The full variable domain, completed using reference TRBV11-1 and TRBJ2-7, is EAEVAQSPRYKITEKSQAVAFWCDPISGHATLYWYRQILGQGPELLVQFQDESVVDDSQLPKDRFSAERLKGVDSTLKIQPAELGDSAMYLCASSFQGGTVEQYFGPGTRLTVT.

A few counts support this clonotype. This sequence joins TRBV30 and TRBJ1-1; D ambiguous. Germline-derived CDR1 and CDR2 are GTSNPN and SVGIG (reference sequence). The V and J ends lost 2 bases and 3 bases respectively, with 10 bases between them. The CDR3 length is 13 residues. The CDR3 protein is CAWSSSRHTEAFF. The CDR3 DNA reads TGTGCCTGGAGTTCTTCCCGGCACACTGAAGCTTTCTTT.

The V gene is TRBV7-9, the J gene TRBJ2-2; D is perhaps TRBD1 (5 bases). Trimming cost V 9 bases and J 5 bases, with 16 bases left between them. From germline, CDR1 is SEHNR and CDR2 FQNEAQ (reference sequence). The CDR3 has 14 residues. DNA of the CDR3: TGTGCCAGTCTGAAGCAGGGTCGGACCGGGGAGCTGTTTTTT. Amino acids: CASLKQGRTGELFF.

The rearrangement links TRBV6-2 or TRBV6-3 to TRBJ1-2; D is possibly TRBD1 (6 bases). The V end lost 5 bases, the J end lost 0 bases, and 10 bases lay between the germline ends. The CDR3 is 14 residues long. The germline CDR1 and CDR2 sequences are MNHEY and SVGEGT. The CDR3 protein is CASSGQTTNYGYTF. The CDR3 nucleotides are TGTGCCAGCAGTGGACAGACAACTAACTATGGCTACACCTTC.

This clonotype was seen many times. The chain links TRBV12-3 or TRBV12-4 to TRBJ1-4; no clear D. Trimming pared 3 bases from V and 10 bases from J, leaving 15 bases between. CDR3 length: 14 amino acids. CDR3 residues: CASSLGTFKGKLFF. The CDR3 region has the DNA TGTGCCAGCAGTTTGGGCACCTTTAAAGGAAAACTGTTTTTT.

The chain has TRBV27 and TRBJ2-2, with 7 bases fitting TRBD1. The CDR3 is 18 amino acids. V shed 5 bases and J 6 bases; nucleotides not matched to a gene: 18. Germline CDR1 MNHEY, CDR2 SMNVEV (reference sequence). The CDR3 here is CASSPTTGMNRRPGELFF. CDR3 nucleotide sequence: TGTGCCAGCAGTCCCACGACAGGGATGAACAGAAGGCCCGGGGAGCTGTTTTTT.

This clonotype was seen repeatedly, ten times or more. This chain links TRBV6-1 with TRBJ2-5; no clear D gene. The CDR3 has 11 residues. In germline, CDR1 is MNHNS, CDR2 SASEGT. V lost 6 bases and J lost 5, with 7 bases in between. This CDR3 is CASRSLETQYF. Written as DNA, the CDR3 is TGTGCCAGCAGAAGTCTGGAGACCCAGTACTTC.

Written as DNA, the CDR3 is TGCAGTGCAAACCACCGGGACGGCTCTGGAAACACCATATATTTT. Protein: CSANHRDGSGNTIYF. The chain uses TRBV20-1 and TRBJ1-3, with D tentatively TRBD1 (5 bases). Looked up from germline, CDR1 is DFQATT and CDR2 is SNEGSKA (reference sequence). CDR3 length: 15 amino acids. V gave up 6 bases and J gave up 0 bases, with 15 bases separating them.

This clonotype was counted between two and nine times. The chain uses TRBV6-6 and TRBJ2-2; 10 nucleotides match TRBD1. The CDR3 has 16 residues. After removal of 2 bases from V and 1 base from J, the junction contained 1 base not matched to a gene. Germline lookup yields CDR1 MNHNY and CDR2 SVGAGI (reference sequence). CDR3 residues: CASSYGTGENTGELFF. The CDR3 DNA reads TGTGCCAGCAGTTACGGGACAGGGGAGAACACCGGGGAGCTGTTTTTT.